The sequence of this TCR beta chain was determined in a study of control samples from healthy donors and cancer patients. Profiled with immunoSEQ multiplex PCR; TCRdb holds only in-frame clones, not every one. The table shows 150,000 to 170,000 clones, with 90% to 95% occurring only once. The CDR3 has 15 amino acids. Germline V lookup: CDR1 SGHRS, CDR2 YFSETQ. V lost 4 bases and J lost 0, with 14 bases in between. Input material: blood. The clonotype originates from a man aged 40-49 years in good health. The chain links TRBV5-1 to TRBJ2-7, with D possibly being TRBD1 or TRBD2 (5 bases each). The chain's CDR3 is CASSPGTLSSYEQYF. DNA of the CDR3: TGCGCCAGCAGCCCCGGGACCTTAAGCTCCTACGAGCAGTACTTC.